This T cell receptor beta chain was documented in a study of T-cell memory formation after mild COVID-19. The J segment lost 4 bases and the V segment lost 3 bases, leaving 6 bases of the junction unmatched. This CDR3 spans 15 amino acids. Germline-derived CDR1 and CDR2 are SGHRS and YFSETQ. Study-level results: Clones which contracted sat mainly in CM and EM if CD4+, and in EMRA if CD8+. For second-wave clones that peaked at day 37, SARS-CoV-2 specificity went unverified. Contracting clones from day 15 to 85 had balanced CD4/CD8; later expanders favoured CD4+.

Constant-segment-primed 5'RACE gave TCR alpha and TCR beta cDNA libraries with sample barcodes and UMIs. MiXCR, run by TCRdb on the 5' RACE reads, gives a single entry per CDR3 protein. The table includes 390,000 or so distinct CDR3 sequences, 15% to 20% detected once. This clonotype was seen only a few times. Its antigen is unidentified. Sequenced input: PBMCs or a T cell subset sorted from them (not recorded which). This TCR came from a man younger than 35 who had mild COVID-19 (a few samples of this study predate the infection). Cell type and time point are not known. V and J are TRBV5-1 and TRBJ1-1, with 10 bases matching TRBD1. The CDR3 is CASSSTGGEGTEAFF. The CDR3 DNA sequence: TGCGCCAGCAGCTCGACAGGGGGCGAGGGCACTGAAGCTTTCTTT.